This TCR beta chain was sequenced in a study of blood T cell repertoires in COVID-19. About the study: Specimens from acute and convalescent COVID-19 originated in the United States, Italy and Spain. Sources were T cells, B-cell-depleted T cells, or PBMCs; the material itself was cDNA or gDNA.

Original processing notes: Counts of nucleated cells, estimated from reference gene primer amplification, were obtained. Some clones are missing from TCRdb's copy, which holds only in-frame ones; the method was immunoSEQ multiplex PCR. From that table come the V and J calls and clone size; the DNA was used to work out D and trimming. The profile shows approximately 320,000 clones, 85% to 90% of them singletons. V lost 6 bases and J lost 5, with 16 bases in between. CDR1 and CDR2 (germline): SQVTM, ANQGSEA. The CDR3 length is 14 residues. The gene calls are TRBV29-1 and TRBJ1-4; D not certain. Sample: peripheral blood. The receptor was derived from a woman aged 25 to 39 with COVID-19, enrolled during active disease. CDR3 sequence reads: CSVDIPGGNEKLFF. The DNA for the CDR3 is TGCAGCGTGGATATCCCCGGAGGGAATGAAAAACTGTTTTTT.